Listed here are 15 T cell receptor beta chains from one sample, sequenced in a study of Graves' ophthalmopathy and Graves' hyperthyroidism. The sequenced template was RNA, covering the TCR beta CDR3 region. HTBI primers were employed in first-round RT-PCR, then a second-round multiplex PCR followed. TCRdb fed the multiplex PCR reads into MiXCR, producing one record per CDR3 protein. The sample records 900,000 to 1,200,000 distinct CDR3 sequences, roughly two fifths being singletons. Specimen: peripheral blood or thyroid tissue (not recorded which). The receptors stem from an adult man with Graves' hyperthyroidism.

This clonotype was found many times. The rearrangement links TRBV9 to TRBJ1-1; D unresolved. Germline loops: CDR1 SGDLS, CDR2 YYNGEE. The CDR3 spans 14 residues. The V end was cut by 8 bases, the J end by 2 bases, with 16 bases between. CDR3 nucleotides: TGTGCCAGAAGAGAGGGCAGAGATAACACTGAAGCTTTCTTT. It is translated as CARREGRDNTEAFF.

V gene TRBV29-1 combines with J gene TRBJ2-2; 8 bases align to TRBD2. Trimming took 4 bases from V and 5 from J; bases not matched to a gene: 3. This CDR3 has 13 amino acids. Germline-derived CDR1 and CDR2 are SQVTM and ANQGSEA. The CDR3 sequence is CSVGGGKTGELFF. The CDR3 region has the DNA TGCAGCGTTGGCGGGGGGAAGACCGGGGAGCTGTTTTTT.

A remark on this clonotype: A much larger clone differs from this one at a single base, so this may be a read error. The V and J genes are TRBV2 and TRBJ1-5, with D perhaps TRBD1 (5 bases). CDR3 length: 16 amino acids. The germline gives CDR1 SNHLY, CDR2 FYNNEI. V lost 4 bases to trimming and J lost 4 bases, with 17 bases between them. Here the CDR3 DNA reads TGTGCCAGCAGTGGTCATAGGGTACAGGAAAATCAGCCCCAGCATTTT. Translated: CASSGHRVQENQPQHF. Full variable domain (outside the CDR3, taken from reference TRBV2 and TRBJ1-5): EPEVTQTPSHQVTQMGQEVILRCVPISNHLYFYWYRQILGQKVEFLVSFYNNEISEKSEIFDDQFSVERPDGSNFTLKIRSTKLEDSAMYFCASSGHRVQENQPQHFGDGTRLSIL.

This clonotype appeared a few times. This chain links TRBV9 with TRBJ1-2; 7 bases line up with TRBD1. The CDR3 contains 18 residues. Germline V gene sequence: CDR1 SGDLS, CDR2 YYNGEE. J lost 6 bases, V lost 4 bases, and 21 bases had no gene match. CDR3 sequence (DNA): TGTGCCAGCAGCTTCCACCCCCCCGGGACAGCGGCATGGGATGGCTACACCTTC. This encodes CASSFHPPGTAAWDGYTF.

The J gene is TRBJ1-1, the V gene TRBV6-5; TRBD1 matches at 10 bases. The CDR3 is 11 amino acids. V gave up 10 bases and J gave up 11 bases; unmatched junction bases: 7. Looked up from germline, CDR1 is MNHEY and CDR2 is SVGAGI. The CDR3 nucleotides read TGTGCCACCAGCCCGGGACAGGGGGCTTTCTTT. It codes for CATSPGQGAFF.

V gene TRBV2 combines with J gene TRBJ1-5, with D perhaps TRBD1 (6 bases). V was shortened by 6 bases and J by 0 bases, with 27 bases between the two germline ends. Germline V lookup: CDR1 SNHLY, CDR2 FYNNEI. The length of the CDR3 is 20 residues. CDR3 region: CASRGPGQLATSNSNQPQHF. The CDR3 coding sequence is TGTGCCAGCAGGGGCCCCGGACAGTTGGCTACTAGTAATAGCAATCAGCCCCAGCATTTT.

This clonotype turned up a few times. This chain uses TRBV10-2 with TRBJ2-5; 8 nucleotides align to TRBD2. This CDR3 is 15 amino acids long. After removal of 2 bases from V and 3 bases from J, the junction contained 5 bases not matched to a gene. Germline CDR1 reads WSHSY; CDR2 reads SAAADI. This CDR3 reads CASSETSGIEETQYF. In DNA form, the CDR3 reads TGCGCCAGCAGTGAGACTAGCGGAATAGAAGAGACCCAGTACTTC.

This clonotype was counted ten times or more. DNA for the CDR3: TGCGCCAGCAGCCAATTGAGCTCCTATAATTCACCCCTCCACTTT. This sequence encodes CASSQLSSYNSPLHF. The chain couples TRBV4-3 to TRBJ1-6, with D unresolved. Trimming left V 2 bases short and J 0 bases short, with 5 bases between. Germline V gene sequence: CDR1 LGHNA, CDR2 YSLEER. The CDR3 sequence is 15 residues long.

This clonotype was seen a few times. The conserved phenylalanine or tryptophan is not found at the CDR3 terminus, so this likely reflects a read error. It is unclear where the CDR3 begins or ends on the DNA, so no DNA is shown, and the CDR3 is as TCRdb lists it. This chain uses TRBV10-3 with TRBJ2-5. The CDR3 is 9 amino acids long, termini counted. The germline V gene has CDR1 ENHRY and CDR2 SYGVKD. The chain's CDR3 is CAISERQHY.

This clonotype was seen a few times. V is TRBV20-1 and J is TRBJ2-7; 7 bases line up with TRBD2. With 1 base clipped from V and 4 bases from J, the junction kept 7 bases outside the gene matches. The CDR3 has 14 amino acids. Germline V lookup: CDR1 DFQATT, CDR2 SNEGSKA (reference sequence). The CDR3 sequence is CSARVERGEYEQYF. The CDR3 coding sequence is TGCAGTGCTAGAGTAGAACGGGGGGAGTACGAGCAGTACTTC.

In its sample, this clonotype was seen once. J is TRBJ1-6 and V is TRBV24-1; D uncertain. In germline, CDR1 is KGHDR, CDR2 SFDVKD. V shed 9 bases and J shed 0 bases, with 11 bases lying between them. The CDR3 covers 15 residues. The CDR3 region has the DNA TGTGCCACCTGTGCTGGGAGCTCCTATAATTCACCCCTCCACTTT. It is translated as CATCAGSSYNSPLHF.

A remark on this clonotype: A much bigger clone sits one base away, suggesting this may be a read error. The chain employs TRBV2 and TRBJ2-2, with D uncertain. The germline gives CDR1 SNHLY, CDR2 FYNNEI. This CDR3 has 10 amino acids. Trimming stripped 8 bases from V and 6 bases from J, with 4 bases between. CDR3 sequence: CASWSGELFF. The CDR3 nucleotides are TGTGCCAGCTGGTCCGGGGAGCTGTTTTTT.

The rearrangement links TRBV20-1 to TRBJ2-3, with D perhaps TRBD1 (5 bases). CDR3 length: 13 residues. With 7 bases removed from V and 2 bases from J, the gap between germline ends came to 13 bases. CDR1 is DFQATT and CDR2 is SNEGSKA in the germline V gene (reference sequence). The CDR3 is CSVPGLFTDTQYF. The CDR3 nucleotides are TGCAGTGTCCCAGGGCTTTTCACAGATACGCAGTATTTT.

This clonotype has only one observation. This chain links TRBV10-1 with TRBJ2-7; D unresolved. Between the trimmed V and J ends, which lost 0 bases and 6 bases, there was a span of 9 bases. The length of the CDR3 is 13 residues. CDR1 is WNHNN and CDR2 is SYGVQD in the germline V gene (reference sequence). In DNA, the CDR3 is TGCGCCAGCAGTGAGTCTATGGATGGCGAGCAGTACTTC. It specifies CASSESMDGEQYF.

The rearrangement uses TRBV7-2 and TRBJ2-5; no clear D gene. This CDR3 region has 9 residues. Trimming cost V 6 bases and J 7 bases, with 3 bases left between them. Germline loops: CDR1 SGHTA, CDR2 FQGNSA. The chain's CDR3 is CASRGTQYF. The CDR3 DNA follows: TGTGCCAGCAGGGGGACCCAGTACTTC.